This T cell receptor (beta chain) was retrieved from a study of blood T cell repertoires in COVID-19. Study information: T cells, B-cell-depleted T cells, or PBMCs supplied cDNA or gDNA.

The CDR3 contains 16 residues. Per germline, CDR1 LNHDA and CDR2 SQIVND (reference sequence). Losses at the gene ends were 3 bases for V and 0 bases for J; bases not matched to a gene: 5. The method was immunoSEQ multiplex PCR; TCRdb's version includes in-frame clones alone and lacks a portion of them. The sample carries almost 250,000 clones, 65% to 90% recorded once. The sequence came from a woman in her fifties or sixties with acute COVID-19. The chain links TRBV19 to TRBJ1-5; 7 bases line up with TRBD1. Sequenced material: PBMCs or T cells enriched from blood (not recorded which). The CDR3: CASSIAGTDSNQPQHF. The CDR3 DNA is TGTGCCAGTAGTATCGCCGGGACAGATAGCAATCAGCCCCAGCATTTT.